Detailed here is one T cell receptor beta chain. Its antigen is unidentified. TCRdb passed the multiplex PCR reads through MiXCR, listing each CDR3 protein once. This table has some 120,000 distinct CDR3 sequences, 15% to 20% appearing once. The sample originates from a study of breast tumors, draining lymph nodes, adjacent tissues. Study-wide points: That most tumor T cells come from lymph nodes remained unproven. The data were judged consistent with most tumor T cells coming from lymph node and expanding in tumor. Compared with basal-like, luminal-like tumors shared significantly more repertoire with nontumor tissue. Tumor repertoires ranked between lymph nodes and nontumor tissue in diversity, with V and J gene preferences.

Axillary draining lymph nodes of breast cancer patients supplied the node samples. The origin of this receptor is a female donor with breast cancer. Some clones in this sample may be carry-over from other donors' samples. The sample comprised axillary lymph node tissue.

The CDR3 reads CASSLGWVYEQYF. DNA for the CDR3: TGTGCCAGCAGTTTAGGCTGGGTTTACGAGCAGTACTTC. The genes are TRBV28 and TRBJ2-7; D is unresolved. This CDR3 is 13 amino acids long. Germline CDR1 MDHEN, CDR2 SYDVKM. Trimming left V 2 bases short and J 4 bases short, with 9 bases between.